This TCR beta chain was sequenced in a study of cytomegalovirus exposure and HLA in healthy donors. For this clone: Its antigen is still unknown.

The PCR contained 60 Vbeta and 13 Jbeta primers. The method was immunoSEQ multiplex PCR; TCRdb's version includes in-frame clones alone and lacks a portion of them. Its table lists about 74,000 clones. With 0 bases clipped from V and 8 bases from J, the junction kept 13 bases outside the gene matches. In germline, CDR1 is SGDLS, CDR2 YYNGEE. The length of the CDR3 is 18 residues. Study-wide results and caveats: As a later analysis showed, several of the most significant clusters appeared to be linked to common viral pathogens. Reported results showed that the classifier diagnosed cytomegalovirus status with high specificity and sensitivity. HLA restriction was apparent for most CMV-associated TCR beta chains in a later analysis.

Sequencing was performed on PBMCs. This chain uses TRBV9 with TRBJ2-1; TRBD2 matches at 11 bases. The TCR comes from a female donor in good health and CMV-seropositive. The CDR3 reads CASSVGGALAGDIHEQFF. CDR3 in DNA: TGTGCCAGCAGCGTAGGGGGGGCACTAGCGGGAGACATCCATGAGCAGTTCTTC.